This TCR beta chain was identified during a study of T cells expressing NK-cell markers (TCRdb year 2020). Turning to the overall study: In sorted CD3+CD56+NKG2C+, CD3+CD56+NKG2C- and CD3+CD56-NKG2C+ T-cell subsets from eight donors, TCR beta-chain repertoires were profiled. Illumina HiSeq 2000/2500, MiSeq or NextSeq was used to sequence libraries as 2 x 150 bp reads. Among the eight sequenced donors, seven were HCMV-seropositive and one was HCMV-seronegative. Randomly selected healthy volunteers, three men and five women, were used as the eight sequenced donors.

Sequencing relied on an Illumina HiSeq 2000. TCR beta cDNA libraries were made by 5'RACE template switching that added a universal primer site and unique molecular identifiers. cDNA synthesis was primed from the TCR beta constant segment, followed by two successive PCR amplification steps. The paper's processing steps were these. MIGEC handled demultiplexing of the reads and grouping by UMI, while MiTCR was used to assemble and quantify clonotypes. To exclude erroneous sequences, any TCR cDNA sequence not supported by at least two reads was discarded. Downstream repertoire analysis used the tcR package, and clonotypes were matched across fractions by CDR3 nucleotide sequence plus V segment. Antigen specificity was annotated against VDJdb with VDJmatch, allowing one amino acid substitution in CDR3. One entry per CDR3 protein sequence results from the TCRdb reprocessing of the reads, with DNA left out. The V and J calls were not made by the authors but by TCRdb's processing. This sample's clone table shows about 550,000 distinct CDR3 sequences. 3% to 4.5% of the sample is held by the ten biggest clonotypes.

The germline V gene (reference sequence) provides CDR1 DFQATT and CDR2 SNEGSKA. The CDR3 runs 16 amino acids, cysteine and phenylalanine included. Nucleotide data are not available. HCMV serostatus was determined by detecting HCMV-specific IgG in serum with a commercial ELISA kit. Peripheral blood mononuclear cells were isolated from blood by Ficoll density gradient centrifugation. The investigation overall reported the following: Those dominant clonotypes were again the most abundant among CD3+CD56-NKG2C+ cells in four donors, at roughly 25-65%. In roughly six donors, the dominant CD3+CD56+NKG2C+ clonotypes ranked among the top 10 CD8+ clonotypes, making up about 1.0-7.5% of CD8+ T cells. Whether the expanded NKG2C-expressing T cell clones were specific for HCMV antigens was left unclear.

Regarding this clonotype: The antigen it binds to is not known.

This TCR was sampled from a man between 18 and 29 years old in good health. Donor details come from another sample of the same person, matched by shared clones. The chain was built from TRBV20-1 and TRBJ2-2; TCRdb selects TRBD2, and the lack of DNA leaves this call unchecked. What was sequenced was blood T cells: a sorted CD56 or NKG2C T cell subset, CD4+ or CD8+ T cells, or bulk PBMC T cells (not recorded which). The CDR3 corresponds to CSAVLPGLAGPGELFF.